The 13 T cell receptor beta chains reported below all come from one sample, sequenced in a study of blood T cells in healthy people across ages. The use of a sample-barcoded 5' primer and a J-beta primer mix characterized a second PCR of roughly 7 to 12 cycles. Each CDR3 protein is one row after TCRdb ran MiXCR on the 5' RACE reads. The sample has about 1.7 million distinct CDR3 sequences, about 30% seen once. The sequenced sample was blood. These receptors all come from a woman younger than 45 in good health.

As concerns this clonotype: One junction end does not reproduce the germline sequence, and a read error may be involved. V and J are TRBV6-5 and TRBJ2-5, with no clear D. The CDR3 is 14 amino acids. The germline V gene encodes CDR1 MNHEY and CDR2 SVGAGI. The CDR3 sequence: CAGSTPEAQETQYF. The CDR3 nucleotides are TGTGCCGGCAGTACGCCTGAAGCGCAAGAGACCCAGTACTTC.

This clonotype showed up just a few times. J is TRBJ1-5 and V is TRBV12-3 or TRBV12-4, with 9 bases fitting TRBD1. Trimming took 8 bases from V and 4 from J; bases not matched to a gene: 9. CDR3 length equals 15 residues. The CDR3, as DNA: TGTGCCAGCGAATTCACAGGGGGCCTTAATCAGCCCCAGCATTTT. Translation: CASEFTGGLNQPQHF.

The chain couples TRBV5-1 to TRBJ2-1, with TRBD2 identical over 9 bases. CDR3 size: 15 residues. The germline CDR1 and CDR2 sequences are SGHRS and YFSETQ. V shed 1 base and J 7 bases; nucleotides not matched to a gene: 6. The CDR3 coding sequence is TGCGCCAGCAGCTTGCAGTTAGCGGGGGTAAATGAGCAGTTCTTC. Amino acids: CASSLQLAGVNEQFF.

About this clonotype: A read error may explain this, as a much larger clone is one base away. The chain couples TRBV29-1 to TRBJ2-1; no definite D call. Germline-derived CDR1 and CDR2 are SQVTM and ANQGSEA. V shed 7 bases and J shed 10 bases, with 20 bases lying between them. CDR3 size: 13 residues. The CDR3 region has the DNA TGCAGCGCTAAGACGCAGCAATCCTACGAGCAGTTCTTC. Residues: CSAKTQQSYEQFF.

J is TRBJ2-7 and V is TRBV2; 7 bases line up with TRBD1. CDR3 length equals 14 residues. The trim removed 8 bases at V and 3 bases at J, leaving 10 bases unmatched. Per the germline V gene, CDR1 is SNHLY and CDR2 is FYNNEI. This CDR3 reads CASALSGQVYEQYF. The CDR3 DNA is TGTGCCAGCGCTCTCTCAGGACAGGTCTACGAGCAGTACTTC.

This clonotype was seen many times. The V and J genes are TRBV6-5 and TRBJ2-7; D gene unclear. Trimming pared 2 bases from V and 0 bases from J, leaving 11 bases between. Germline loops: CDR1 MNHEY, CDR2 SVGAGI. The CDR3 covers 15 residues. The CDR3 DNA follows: TGTGCCAGCAGTTACGGGCCCGAGAGCTCCTACGAGCAGTACTTC. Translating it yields CASSYGPESSYEQYF.

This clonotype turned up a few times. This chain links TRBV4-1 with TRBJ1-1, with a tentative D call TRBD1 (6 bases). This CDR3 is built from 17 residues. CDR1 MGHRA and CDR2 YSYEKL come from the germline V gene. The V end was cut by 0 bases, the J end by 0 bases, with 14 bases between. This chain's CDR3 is CASSQDPGTSMNTEAFF. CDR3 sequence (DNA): TGCGCCAGCAGCCAAGATCCGGGGACATCGATGAACACTGAAGCTTTCTTT.

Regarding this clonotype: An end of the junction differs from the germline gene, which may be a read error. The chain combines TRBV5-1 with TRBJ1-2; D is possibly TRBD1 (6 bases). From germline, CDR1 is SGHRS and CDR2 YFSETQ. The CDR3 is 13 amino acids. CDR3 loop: CANSFTGIGGYTF. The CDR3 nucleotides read TGCGCCAACAGCTTCACAGGGATCGGTGGCTACACCTTC.

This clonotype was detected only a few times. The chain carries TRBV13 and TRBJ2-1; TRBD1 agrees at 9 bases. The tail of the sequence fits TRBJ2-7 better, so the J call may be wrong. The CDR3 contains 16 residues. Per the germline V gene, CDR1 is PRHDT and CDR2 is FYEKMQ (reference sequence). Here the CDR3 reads CASSWKGQGRYNEQYF. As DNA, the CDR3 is TGTGCCAGCAGCTGGAAGGGACAGGGAAGATACAATGAGCAGTACTTC.

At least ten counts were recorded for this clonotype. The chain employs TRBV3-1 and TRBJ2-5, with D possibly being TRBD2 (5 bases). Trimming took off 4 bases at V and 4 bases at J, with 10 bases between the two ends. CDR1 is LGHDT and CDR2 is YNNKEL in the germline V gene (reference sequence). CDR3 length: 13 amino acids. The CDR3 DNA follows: TGTGCCAGCAGCCCTCTAGAGGGAGAGACCCAGTACTTC. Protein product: CASSPLEGETQYF.

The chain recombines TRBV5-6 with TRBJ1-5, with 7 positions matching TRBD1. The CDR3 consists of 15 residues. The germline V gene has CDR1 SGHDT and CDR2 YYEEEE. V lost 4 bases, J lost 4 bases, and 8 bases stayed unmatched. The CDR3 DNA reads TGTGCCAGCAGCCTGAACCCGGACAGGAATCAGCCCCAGCATTTT. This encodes CASSLNPDRNQPQHF.

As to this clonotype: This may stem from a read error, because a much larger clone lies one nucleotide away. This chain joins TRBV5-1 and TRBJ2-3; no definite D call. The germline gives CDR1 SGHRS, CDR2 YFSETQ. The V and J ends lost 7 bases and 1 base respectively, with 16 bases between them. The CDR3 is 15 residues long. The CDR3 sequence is CASGLDDLRTDTQYF. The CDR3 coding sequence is TGCGCCAGCGGCCTGGACGACCTCCGCACAGATACGCAGTATTTT.

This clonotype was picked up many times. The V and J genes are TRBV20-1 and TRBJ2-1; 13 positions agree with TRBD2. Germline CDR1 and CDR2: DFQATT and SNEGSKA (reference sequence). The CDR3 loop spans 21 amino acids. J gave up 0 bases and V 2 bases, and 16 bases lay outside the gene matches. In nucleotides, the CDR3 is TGCAGTGCTAGACCCGGGACTCGGACTAGCGGGAGTTCGGGCTCCTACAATGAGCAGTTCTTC. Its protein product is CSARPGTRTSGSSGSYNEQFF.